The sequence of this T cell receptor (beta chain) was determined in a study of blood T cell repertoires in COVID-19. Looking at the study overall: The samples span acute and convalescent COVID-19 from the United States, Italy and Spain.

The method was immunoSEQ multiplex PCR; TCRdb's version includes in-frame clones alone and lacks a portion of them. The sample contains about 190,000 clones, about four fifths of which appear only once. The participants were between about 18 and 90 years old and came from roughly 25 US areas. Participant reports of clinical history set cohort assignment. Germline assignment: CDR1 SGHDN and CDR2 FVKESK. Trimming took 3 bases from V and 1 from J, leaving 15 bases between them. The CDR3 loop spans 16 amino acids. The specimen sequenced was PBMCs or T cells enriched from blood (not recorded which). The chain combines TRBV14 with TRBJ1-2, with a possible D match to TRBD1 (6 bases). The sequence came from a woman in her twenties or thirties who had been exposed to COVID-19. The CDR3 DNA sequence: TGTGCCAGCAGCCAGGGGCCACAGGGTGGTAACTATGGCTACACCTTC. The encoded protein is CASSQGPQGGNYGYTF.